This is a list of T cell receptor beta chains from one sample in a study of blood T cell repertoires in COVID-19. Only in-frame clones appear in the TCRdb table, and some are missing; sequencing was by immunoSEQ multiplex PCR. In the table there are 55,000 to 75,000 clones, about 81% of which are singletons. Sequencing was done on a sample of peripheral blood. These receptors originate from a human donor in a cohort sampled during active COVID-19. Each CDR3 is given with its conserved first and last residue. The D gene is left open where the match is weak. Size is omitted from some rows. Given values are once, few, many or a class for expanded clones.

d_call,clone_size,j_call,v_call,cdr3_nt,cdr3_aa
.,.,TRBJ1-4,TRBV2,TGTGCCAGCAGTGAGTACAGGGATAGCAAACTGTTTTTT,CASSEYRDSKLFF
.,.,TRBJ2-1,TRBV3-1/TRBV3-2,TGTGCCAGCAGCCAAGAAATGGGAGGTAATGCCTACAATGAGCAGTTCTTC,CASSQEMGGNAYNEQFF
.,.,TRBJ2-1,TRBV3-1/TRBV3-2,TGTGCCAGCAGCCAAGACGAAAAGCGGAGGAGTTACAATGAGCAGTTCTTC,CASSQDEKRRSYNEQFF
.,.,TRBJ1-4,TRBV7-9,TGTGCCAGCAGCTCCCAGACAGGACGAGAAAAACTGTTTTTT,CASSSQTGREKLFF
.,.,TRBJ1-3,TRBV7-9,TGTGCCAGCTCATTCGGGGGGGGAAACACCATATATTTT,CASSFGGGNTIYF
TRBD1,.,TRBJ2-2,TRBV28,TGTGCCAGCAGTCTCCCCCCGACAGGGGCTAGGTCCGGGGAGCTGTTTTTT,CASSLPPTGARSGELFF
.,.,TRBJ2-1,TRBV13,TGTGCCAGCAGCTTAGGAGGGACCCCGGGGGAGTTCTTC,CASSLGGTPGEFF
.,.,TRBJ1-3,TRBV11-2,TGTGCCAGCAGCCCCGGGTGGCGCGGAAACACCATATATTTT,CASSPGWRGNTIYF
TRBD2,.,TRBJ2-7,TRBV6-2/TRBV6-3,TGTGCCAGCAGTTCGGGGACTAGCGGACCCTACGAGCAGTACTTC,CASSSGTSGPYEQYF
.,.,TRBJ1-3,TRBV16,TGTGCCAGCAGCCAATCGGTTCCGGGATCTGGAAACACCATATATTTT,CASSQSVPGSGNTIYF
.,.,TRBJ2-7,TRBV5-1,TGCGCCAGCAGCTTTTCGGGAGAGCAGTACTTC,CASSFSGEQYF
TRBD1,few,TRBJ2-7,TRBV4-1,TGCGCCAGCAGCCAAACCCCGGGACAGGGATACGAGCAGTACTTC,CASSQTPGQGYEQYF
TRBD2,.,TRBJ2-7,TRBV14,TGTGCCAGCAGCCAAGCCGGGACTAGCGGCATTCCGCAGTACTTC,CASSQAGTSGIPQYF
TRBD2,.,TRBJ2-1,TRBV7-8,TGTGCCAGCAGCTTAGAGCTAGCGGGAGTCGGGAATGAGCAGTTCTTC,CASSLELAGVGNEQFF
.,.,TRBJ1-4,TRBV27,TGTGCCAGCAGTTTCCGGGGATCTGAAAAACTGTTTTTT,CASSFRGSEKLFF
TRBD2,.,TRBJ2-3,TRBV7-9,TGTGCCAGCAGCACCTCGACTAGCGGCGACACAGATACGCAGTATTTT,CASSTSTSGDTDTQYF
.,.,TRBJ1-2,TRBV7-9,TGTGCCAGCAGCTCCCTACAGGGAGCAGGGCTAGACTATGGCTACACCTTC,CASSSLQGAGLDYGYTF
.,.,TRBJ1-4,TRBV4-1,TGCGCCAGCAGCCCTAGCGGGACGGACGAAAAACTGTTTTTT,CASSPSGTDEKLFF
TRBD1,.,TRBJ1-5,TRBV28,TGTGCCAGCAGTTTGGGGCAGGGGGTTCAGCCCCAGCATTTT,CASSLGQGVQPQHF
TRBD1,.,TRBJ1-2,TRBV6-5,TGTGCCAGCAGTTACAGGGGGCGCGGCTATGGCTACACCTTC,CASSYRGRGYGYTF
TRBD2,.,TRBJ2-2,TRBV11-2,TGTGCCAGCAGCTCAATCAAGCGGGAGGGCCGAACCGGGGAGCTGTTTTTT,CASSSIKREGRTGELFF
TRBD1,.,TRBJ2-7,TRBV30,TGTGCCGGCCGGGACAGGGGCTCCTACGAGCAGTACTTC,CAGRDRGSYEQYF
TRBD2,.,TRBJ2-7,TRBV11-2,TGTGCCAGCAGCTTAGAGCATCCGATACTAACTAGCGTCTCCTACGAGCAGTACTTC,CASSLEHPILTSVSYEQYF
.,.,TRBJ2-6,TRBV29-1,TGCAGCGTTGGAGGGACTGGGGCCAACGTCCTGACTTTC,CSVGGTGANVLTF
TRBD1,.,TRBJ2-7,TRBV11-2,TGTGCCAGCAGCCGGCTGACAGGGGGTTTTAGCGAGCAGTACTTC,CASSRLTGGFSEQYF
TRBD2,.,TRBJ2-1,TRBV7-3,TGTGCCAGCAGCCCTAACGAAAATAGCGGGAGCTCCTACAATGAGCAGTTCTTC,CASSPNENSGSSYNEQFF
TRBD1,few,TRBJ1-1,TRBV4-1,TGCGCCAGCAGCCAAGAAGGGGGGACAGGGAAATTTGGGGAAGCTTTCTTT,CASSQEGGTGKFGEAFF
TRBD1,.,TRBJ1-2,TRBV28,TGTGCCAGCAGTCCTGCCCAGGGGGCATTAGGTGGCTACACCTTC,CASSPAQGALGGYTF
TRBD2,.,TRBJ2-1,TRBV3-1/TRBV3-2,TGTGCCAGCAGCCAGGGTCCCCCTAGCGGGAGGAGCCTTAATGAGCAGTTCTTC,CASSQGPPSGRSLNEQFF
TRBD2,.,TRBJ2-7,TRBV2,TGTGCCAGCAGTGATACATTAGCGGGGGCGCAAAACGAGCAGTACTTC,CASSDTLAGAQNEQYF
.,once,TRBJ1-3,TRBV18,TGTGCCAGCTCACCCGCGGTAGAGCTCTCTGGAAACACCATATATTTT,CASSPAVELSGNTIYF
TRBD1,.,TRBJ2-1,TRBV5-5,TGTGCCAGCAGCTTAGAGGGGGCGTTATACAATGAGCAGTTCTTC,CASSLEGALYNEQFF
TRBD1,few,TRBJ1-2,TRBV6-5,TGTGCCACTGCGGACAGGGCGGACTATGGCTACACCTTC,CATADRADYGYTF
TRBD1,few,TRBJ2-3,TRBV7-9,TGTGCCAGCAGCTTAGGACAGGGGGGAGTCGATACGCAGTATTTT,CASSLGQGGVDTQYF
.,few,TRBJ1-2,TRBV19,TGTGCCAGTAGTGGACAGATCAACTATGGCTACACCTTC,CASSGQINYGYTF
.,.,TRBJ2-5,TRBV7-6,TGTGCCAGCAGCGGGGGGTGGGGGAATCAAGAGACCCAGTACTTC,CASSGGWGNQETQYF
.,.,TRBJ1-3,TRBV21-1,TGTGCCAGCAGCAAAGGACCACAGGGCTCTGGAAACACCATATATTTT,CASSKGPQGSGNTIYF